These 20 T cell receptor beta chains came from one sample sequenced in a study of graft-versus-host responses after intestinal transplantation. TCRdb keeps only in-frame clones here, not all; method: immunoSEQ multiplex PCR. Found here are approximately 12,000 clones, about 88% of them singletons; the top ten hold roughly 9%. The specimen was PBMCs, collected roughly 310 days after intestinal transplant. The receptors shown here come from a human patient who received an intestinal transplant, so some T cells may come from the graft donor.

This chain connects TRBV7-9 to TRBJ2-7; 14 bases align to TRBD2. V lost 6 bases, J lost 6 bases, and 13 bases stayed unmatched. Germline CDR1 is SEHNR and CDR2 is FQNEAQ (reference sequence). This CDR3 has 17 residues. This CDR3 reads CASRMGGLAGDTGEQYF. CDR3 nucleotides: TGTGCCAGCAGAATGGGGGGACTAGCGGGAGATACCGGCGAGCAGTACTTC.

This chain uses TRBV5-1 with TRBJ2-7, with 10 bases matching TRBD1. Germline CDR1 reads SGHRS; CDR2 reads YFSETQ. This CDR3 has 14 residues. V was pared by 0 bases and J by 6 bases, with 3 bases of the junction left unmatched. In DNA, the CDR3 is TGCGCCAGCAGCTTGGGGACAGGGGGTGGCGAGCAGTACTTC. Protein sequence: CASSLGTGGGEQYF.

The chain has TRBV10-1 and TRBJ1-1, with D unclear. The CDR3 sequence is 13 residues long. The V end lost 3 bases, the J end lost 7 bases, and 12 bases lay between the germline ends. The V gene's germline CDR1 is WNHNN and CDR2 SYGVQD (reference sequence). The CDR3 is CASSDSVEGEAFF. Here the CDR3 DNA reads TGCGCCAGCAGTGATTCTGTTGAGGGTGAAGCTTTCTTT.

In this sample, this clone turned up once. As DNA, the CDR3 is TGTGCCAGCTCGGCTAGCGGGAGGGCCAGGGGAGAGACCCAGTACTTC. Translating it yields CASSASGRARGETQYF. This chain uses TRBV11-2 with TRBJ2-5; 12 bases are a match to TRBD2. J was trimmed by 4 bases and V by 8 bases; bases with no gene match: 11. CDR3 length: 16 residues. Germline CDR1 and CDR2: SGHAT and FQNNGV.

This chain connects TRBV5-6 to TRBJ1-2, with 7 bases matching TRBD1. The CDR3 has 16 residues. The junction had 17 bases not matched to a gene; V was cut back by 4 bases and J by 8 bases. The germline V gene encodes CDR1 SGHDT and CDR2 YYEEEE. For the CDR3, the DNA is TGTGCCAGCAGCCGCGTCAGGGACAGACAGGCCGGGGGCTACACCTTC. This codes for CASSRVRDRQAGGYTF.

The CDR3 region is CSVTGTGTEAFF. CDR3 DNA: TGCAGCGTCACCGGGACAGGCACTGAAGCTTTCTTT. The chain employs TRBV29-1 and TRBJ1-1; TRBD1 matches at 8 bases. The CDR3 contains 12 residues. J was trimmed by 4 bases and V by 6 bases; bases with no gene match: 4. Germline V gene sequence: CDR1 SQVTM, CDR2 ANQGSEA. Variable domain in full (rest from reference TRBV29-1 and TRBJ1-1): SAVISQKPSRDICQRGTSLTIQCQVDSQVTMMFWYRQQPGQSLTLIATANQGSEATYESGFVIDKFPISRPNLTFSTLTVSNMSPEDSSIYLCSVTGTGTEAFFGQGTRLTVV.

The V gene is TRBV5-1, the J gene TRBJ2-6; the match to TRBD1 covers 12 bases. The CDR3 runs 17 residues. In germline, CDR1 is SGHRS, CDR2 YFSETQ. V shed 3 bases and J 0 bases; nucleotides not matched to a gene: 1. The CDR3 is CASSWDRGLSGANVLTF. In DNA, the CDR3 is TGCGCCAGCAGCTGGGACAGGGGGCTCTCTGGGGCCAACGTCCTGACTTTC. Using reference TRBV5-1 and TRBJ2-6 for the parts outside the CDR3, the full variable domain is KAGVTQTPRYLIKTRGQQVTLSCSPISGHRSVSWYQQTPGQGLQFLFEYFSETQRNKGNFPGRFSGRQFSNSRSEMNVSTLELGDSALYLCASSWDRGLSGANVLTFGAGSRLTVL.

The chain carries TRBV6-5 and TRBJ1-1; D is unclear. Germline loops: CDR1 MNHEY, CDR2 SVGAGI. The length of the CDR3 is 13 residues. Trimming took 5 bases from V and 1 from J, leaving 8 bases between them. CDR3 coding DNA: TGTGCCAGCAGTATGACACGGAACACTGAAGCTTTCTTT. Amino acid sequence: CASSMTRNTEAFF.

This clone was recorded a few times. The rearrangement joins TRBV5-5 to TRBJ1-1, with 7 bases lining up with TRBD1. The CDR3 sequence is 16 residues long. Germline V gene lookup returns CDR1 SGHKS and CDR2 YYEKEE (reference sequence). After removal of 0 bases from V and 0 bases from J, the junction contained 5 bases not matched to a gene. The CDR3 loop is CASSLEQGSLNTEAFF. The CDR3 DNA sequence: TGTGCCAGCAGCTTGGAACAGGGGAGCTTGAACACTGAAGCTTTCTTT.

The table lists this clone with a few counts. CDR3 DNA: TGTGCCAGCAGCCCTTCTTCTCGCTACGAGCAGTACTTC. Its protein product is CASSPSSRYEQYF. The gene calls are TRBV13 and TRBJ2-7, with D unclear. Germline values: CDR1 PRHDT, CDR2 FYEKMQ (reference sequence). Trimming cost V 5 bases and J 3 bases, with 11 bases left between them. The CDR3 contains 13 residues.

This chain's CDR3 is CATTRRGRGSNEQFF. The CDR3 DNA reads TGTGCCACCACCCGACGAGGGCGCGGGTCCAATGAGCAGTTCTTC. The genes are TRBV15 and TRBJ2-1; TRBD2 is a possible D gene (5 bases). Trimming shortened V by 7 bases and J by 6 bases, and 19 bases separated the two germline ends. Germline CDR1 and CDR2: LNHNV and YYDKDF (reference sequence). The CDR3 length is 15 residues.

This chain uses TRBV30 with TRBJ2-1, with 7 positions matching TRBD2. This CDR3 has 12 amino acids. Germline CDR1 is GTSNPN and CDR2 is SVGIG (reference sequence). The trim removed 4 bases at V and 6 bases at J, leaving 3 bases unmatched. DNA for the CDR3: TGTGCCTGGACGGGGGGAACCAATGAGCAGTTCTTC. This encodes CAWTGGTNEQFF. The full variable domain, in which reference TRBV30 and TRBJ2-1 provide the parts outside the CDR3, is SQTIHQWPATLVQPVGSPLSLECTVEGTSNPNLYWYRQAAGRGLQLLFYSVGIGQISSEVPQNLSASRPQDRQFILSSKKLLLSDSGFYLCAWTGGTNEQFFGPGTRLTVL.

CDR3 in amino acids: CASGLADHRVTGELFF. The CDR3 nucleotides are TGTGCTAGTGGTTTGGCGGATCATAGGGTCACCGGGGAGCTGTTTTTT. V is TRBV12-5 and J is TRBJ2-2; unclear D gene. V was clipped by 1 base and J by 4 bases, with 13 bases between them. The germline V gene has CDR1 LGHNT and CDR2 FRNRAP. This CDR3 region has 16 residues.

This clone was observed a few times. The chain joins TRBV27 to TRBJ1-1; no reliable D call. CDR3 length: 13 residues. V lost 11 bases and J lost 4, with 17 bases in between. Germline V gene lookup returns CDR1 MNHEY and CDR2 SMNVEV (reference sequence). CDR3 loop: CACGEGWGTEAFF. The CDR3 nucleotides read TGTGCCTGCGGCGAGGGCTGGGGCACTGAAGCTTTCTTT.

The chain recombines TRBV7-3 with TRBJ2-5, with 9 nucleotides matching TRBD2. Germline assignment: CDR1 SGHTA and CDR2 FQGTGA. Trimming cost V 2 bases and J 3 bases; bases outside gene matches: 7. CDR3 size: 16 residues. CDR3 nucleotides: TGTGCCAGCAGCTTAGGGAGGACTAGCGCTAAAGAGACCCAGTACTTC. This sequence encodes CASSLGRTSAKETQYF.

Written as DNA, the CDR3 is TGTGCCACCAGCAGTCGACTAGCGGGAGAAACCAAAAACATTCAGTACTTC. This gives the protein CATSSRLAGETKNIQYF. V usage is TRBV15 and J usage is TRBJ2-4; 12 nucleotides agree with TRBD2. Germline V lookup: CDR1 LNHNV, CDR2 YYDKDF (reference sequence). V shed 3 bases and J 2 bases; nucleotides not matched to a gene: 5. The CDR3 sequence is 17 residues long.

The rearrangement links TRBV6-9 to TRBJ2-7; 7 bases line up with TRBD1. After removal of 3 bases from V and 2 bases from J, the junction contained 4 bases not matched to a gene. The CDR3 runs 14 residues. The germline CDR1 and CDR2 sequences are MNHGY and SVAAGI. CDR3 nucleotides: TGTGCCAGCAGTTACTCTGGGACAGCCTACGAGCAGTACTTC. Protein product: CASSYSGTAYEQYF.

The chain carries TRBV6-5 and TRBJ2-7; no clear D. Per the germline V gene, CDR1 is MNHEY and CDR2 is SVGAGI. V dropped 2 bases and J dropped 2 bases, with 10 bases sitting between them. This CDR3 is built from 14 residues. The CDR3 coding sequence is TGTGCCAGCAGTTACCCCGGTGGGGCCTACGAGCAGTACTTC. Translated: CASSYPGGAYEQYF.

The J gene is TRBJ1-5, the V gene TRBV6-6; D remains ambiguous. Trimming removed 5 bases at V and 7 bases at J, with 15 bases between. Germline loops: CDR1 MNHNY, CDR2 SVGAGI (reference sequence). This CDR3 spans 14 amino acids. The CDR3 nucleotides read TGTGCCAGCAGTGACGACGGCCCCAGCCAGCCCCAGCATTTT. Residues: CASSDDGPSQPQHF.

This clone has just one count. J is TRBJ2-5 and V is TRBV29-1; 9 bases are shared with TRBD1. The CDR3 totals 13 residues. V lost 5 bases, J lost 1 base, and 2 bases stayed unmatched. Germline CDR1 SQVTM, CDR2 ANQGSEA. The CDR3 nucleotides read TGCAGCGTTCGGGACAGGGTCCAAGAGACCCAGTACTTC. Protein sequence: CSVRDRVQETQYF.